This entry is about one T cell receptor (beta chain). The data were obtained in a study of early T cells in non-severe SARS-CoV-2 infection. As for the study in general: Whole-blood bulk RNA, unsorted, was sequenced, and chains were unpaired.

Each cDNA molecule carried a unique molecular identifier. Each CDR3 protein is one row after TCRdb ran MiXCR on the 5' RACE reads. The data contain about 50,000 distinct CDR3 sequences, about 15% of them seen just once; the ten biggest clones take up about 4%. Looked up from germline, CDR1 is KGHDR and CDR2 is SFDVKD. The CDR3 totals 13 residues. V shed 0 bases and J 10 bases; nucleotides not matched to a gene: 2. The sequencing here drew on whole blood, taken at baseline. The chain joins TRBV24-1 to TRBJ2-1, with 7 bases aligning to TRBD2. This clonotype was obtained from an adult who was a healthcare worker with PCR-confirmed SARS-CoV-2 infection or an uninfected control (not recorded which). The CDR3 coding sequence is TGTGCCACCAGTGATTTGACTAGCGACGAGCAGTTCTTC. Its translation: CATSDLTSDEQFF.